This TCR beta chain was identified during a study of cytomegalovirus exposure and HLA in healthy donors. CDR1 and CDR2 (germline): MNHNS, SASEGT. The germline V and J ends were trimmed by 1 base and 3 bases, with 17 bases remaining between them. This CDR3 has 17 amino acids. Primers included in the PCR were 60 Vbeta and 13 Jbeta primers. Repertoires were generated with immunoSEQ multiplex PCR, while TCRdb's copy carries only in-frame clones and drops some. The table records 100,000 to 150,000 clones, over 75% of them present only once. The receptor was isolated from a man aged 25-45 years in good health and CMV-seronegative. Sequencing used PBMCs. V and J are TRBV6-1 and TRBJ2-3; D is possibly TRBD1 (5 bases). The CDR3 coding sequence is TGTGCCAGCAGTGAAGTATATGGGCAGGGTCGAACAGATACGCAGTATTTT. Translating gives CASSEVYGQGRTDTQYF.